Listed here is a single TCR beta chain. Germline CDR1 and CDR2: MNHEY and SMNVEV (reference sequence). This CDR3 comprises 14 residues. With 6 bases removed from V and 0 bases from J, the gap between germline ends came to 11 bases. How the authors handled the data: Using reference gene primer amplification, nucleated cell counts were estimated. TCRdb's table, derived via immunoSEQ multiplex PCR, lists solely in-frame clones and lacks some. V, J and clone size were drawn from that table, and D and trimming were deduced from the DNA. This table holds under 300,000 clones, around 89% found once. This sample is drawn from a study of blood T cell repertoires in COVID-19. The overall study: Samples of COVID-19 (acute and convalescent) were obtained from the United States, Italy and Spain.

Cohort allocation depended upon clinical history that participants reported. The recovered donors of Cohort 3 showed two negative PCRs, clearance, or symptom resolution. This receptor was obtained from a man aged 40-49 years who had recovered from COVID-19. The sequencing input was PBMCs or T cells enriched from blood (not recorded which). The V and J genes are TRBV27 and TRBJ1-2; possible D gene TRBD1, 5 bases. CDR3 DNA sequence: TGTGCCAGCAGCCCGGGGGGTACTAACTATGGCTACACCTTC. Translating gives CASSPGGTNYGYTF.